These 22 T cell receptor beta chains were sequenced from one sample in a study of tumor-infiltrating lymphocytes in primary liver carcinoma (dated by TCRdb to about 2017). Without any cell sorting, total RNA and DNA were extracted together from about 19-30 mg of bulk tissue using the AllPrep DNA/RNA mini kit. For sequencing, an Illumina HiSeq 2500 was employed. TCRbeta-specific cDNA was reverse-transcribed from around 0.45 ug total RNA using a constant-region primer and ProtoScript II reverse transcriptase. Construction of the TCRbeta libraries relied on three nested rounds of multiplex PCR, following a slightly modified ARM-PCR procedure. The first two PCR rounds used multiplex TRBV1-TRBV30 forward primers with a Cbeta reverse primer, each for approximately 11 cycles. TCRdb handled the public reads itself, with Q25 trimming in fastp and clone calling in MiXCR, and kept productive beta chains. Every distinct CDR3 protein forms one entry, paired with its most common genes and DNA. For this sample the table gives roughly 40,000 distinct CDR3 sequences, of which about 75% were detected only once. 38% of the sample goes to the ten largest clones.

The sample consisted of tumor-adjacent normal liver tissue. The receptors were sampled from a woman between 25 and 40 years old with primary liver carcinoma and hepatitis B virus infection.

The rearrangement joins TRBV4-1 to TRBJ2-5, with D perhaps TRBD2 (5 bases). Germline CDR1 and CDR2: MGHRA and YSYEKL. V was trimmed by 1 base and J by 6 bases, leaving 12 bases between them. The CDR3 is made up of 14 amino acids. The CDR3 here is CASSQGSSGQTQYF. The CDR3 region has the DNA TGCGCCAGCAGCCAAGGTTCGAGCGGCCAGACCCAGTACTTC.

This clonotype was seen repeatedly, ten times or more. The chain uses TRBV6-5 and TRBJ1-1; tentative D call: TRBD1 (5 bases). The CDR3 contains 13 residues. V lost 2 bases and J lost 4, with 8 bases in between. CDR1 and CDR2 from the germline V gene are MNHEY and SVGAGI. Here the CDR3 reads CASSYQGSTEAFF. The DNA for the CDR3 is TGTGCCAGCAGTTACCAGGGAAGCACTGAAGCTTTCTTT.

About this clonotype itself: This CDR3 fails to terminate in the conserved phenylalanine or tryptophan, so it likely reflects a read error. This chain connects TRBV11-2 to TRBJ1-4; tentative D call: TRBD1 (5 bases). There are 12 residues in the CDR3. Germline CDR1 and CDR2: SGHAT and FQNNGV. DNA for the CDR3: TGCGCCAGGAGCCCCTGGGGGGGAAAACTGTTTCTT. It translates to CARSPWGGKLFL.

This clonotype was detected many times. The J gene is TRBJ2-1, the V gene TRBV28; 7 nucleotides line up with TRBD1. J lost 0 bases, V lost 5 bases, and 4 bases had no gene match. Germline V CDR1 and CDR2: MDHEN, SYDVKM. CDR3 length: 15 residues. CDR3 sequence (DNA): TGTGCCAGCAGTCGGACAGGTAGCTCCTACAATGAGCAGTTCTTC. This gives the protein CASSRTGSSYNEQFF.

Points on this clonotype: A much larger clone sits a single nucleotide away, making a read error possible. The chain joins TRBV7-9 to TRBJ2-3, with 8 bases fitting TRBD2. The CDR3 has 17 residues. CDR1 and CDR2 from the germline V gene are SEHNR and FQNEAQ (reference sequence). The CDR3 DNA reads TGTACCAGCAGCTTAGGTCAAGCGGGAGCTAGGACAGATACGCAGTATTTT. Protein sequence: CTSSLGQAGARTDTQYF.

This clonotype has more than one count but fewer than ten. A much larger clone differs from this one at a single base, so this may be a read error. The J gene is TRBJ2-7, the V gene TRBV13; 7 bases align to TRBD1. Germline CDR1 PRHDT, CDR2 FYEKMQ (reference sequence). V trimming: 5 bases; J trimming: 9 bases; junction bases outside the gene matches: 13. The CDR3 runs to 14 residues. DNA of the CDR3: TGTGCCAGCAGCCCTCGGACAGGCCGGCACGGGCAGTACTTC. As protein: CASSPRTGRHGQYF.

V usage is TRBV4-2 and J usage is TRBJ2-3, with TRBD2 identical over 13 bases. The V gene end was trimmed by 2 bases and the J gene end by 15 bases; junction bases not matched to a gene: 14. Germline loops: CDR1 LGHNA, CDR2 YNFKEQ. CDR3 length equals 16 residues. CDR3 DNA sequence: TGTGCCAGCAGCCAAAGGACTAGCGGGAGTGGAGATATGCAATATTTT. The encoded protein is CASSQRTSGSGDMQYF.

This clonotype was counted ten times or more. The rearrangement joins TRBV7-9 to TRBJ2-7; D unresolved. The ends were cut back, 5 bases at V and 4 bases at J, with 9 bases in the middle. Germline V gene lookup returns CDR1 SEHNR and CDR2 FQNEAQ (reference sequence). The CDR3 consists of 12 residues. The CDR3 bases are TGTGCCAGCAGCCCCATACCTTACGAGCAGTACTTC. Residues: CASSPIPYEQYF.

As concerns this clonotype: Germline is not matched at one junction end, which may reflect a read error. V is TRBV11-3 and J is TRBJ2-1, with D possibly matching TRBD1 (7 bases). Germline V gene sequence: CDR1 SGHNT, CDR2 YENEEA. CDR3 size: 14 residues. The CDR3 DNA is TGTACTAGCAGCGAGGGACAGTACTACAATGAACAGTTCTTC. Its translation: CTSSEGQYYNEQFF.

A remark on this clonotype: The CDR3 does not close with the conserved phenylalanine or tryptophan, likely indicating a read error. V and J are TRBV4-3 and TRBJ2-3, with D hard to call. CDR1 and CDR2 (germline): LGHNA, YSLEER. The CDR3 spans 18 residues. The CDR3 loop reads CASSQSVWLGDPDDTQYS. As DNA, the CDR3 is TGTGCCAGCAGCCAGTCGGTCTGGCTGGGTGATCCCGATGATACACAGTATTCT.

As concerns this clonotype: The junction and the germline gene differ at one end; a read error may be behind it. The chain carries TRBV29-1 and TRBJ1-1; the D is unclear. Per germline, CDR1 SQVTM and CDR2 ANQGSEA. This CDR3 region has 13 residues. In nucleotides, the CDR3 is TGCAGCGTTGTAACTCAACCGAACACGGAAGCTTTCTTT. It encodes CSVVTQPNTEAFF.

Of note for this clonotype: One end of the junction is discordant with germline, which a read error may explain. The V gene is TRBV28, the J gene TRBJ2-5; possibly TRBD2 for D (6 bases). The V gene's germline CDR1 is MDHEN and CDR2 SYDVKM. This CDR3 comprises 16 residues. The CDR3 DNA reads TGTGCCAGTAGTTTAAATCGGGCTAGCGCCCGAGAGACCCAGTACTTC. Translating gives CASSLNRASARETQYF.

V is TRBV4-2 and J is TRBJ2-7; the match to TRBD2 covers 7 bases. The CDR3 loop spans 17 amino acids. V trimming: 11 bases; J trimming: 2 bases; junction bases outside the gene matches: 21. Germline loops: CDR1 LGHNA, CDR2 YNFKEQ. The CDR3 nucleotides read TGTGCCGTCAGCCAAGAAGGAATCGCGGGGGATGCCTACGAGCAGTACTTC. Its translation is CAVSQEGIAGDAYEQYF.

CDR3 coding DNA: TGTGCCAGCAGAAAAGGGGACAGGGGGCAAAAGGGCAACCCGCGACAAGGAGAGACTCAGTACTTC. As protein: CASRKGDRGQKGNPRQGETQYF. The chain couples TRBV21-1 to TRBJ2-5; the table's D call, TRBD1, was not checked against the DNA. TRBV21-1 is a pseudogene. CDR3 length: 22 amino acids.

This clonotype was counted once. The final CDR3 position lacks the conserved phenylalanine or tryptophan, pointing to a likely read error. V and J are TRBV12-5 and TRBJ2-3, with a tentative D call TRBD2 (5 bases). The CDR3 is 19 amino acids. Germline loops: CDR1 LGHNT, CDR2 FRNRAP. The DNA for the CDR3 is TGTGCTAGTGGTTTGGGAGGGAGCCCGACTATCCCGGGCACAGATATGCAGTATTTA. This gives the protein CASGLGGSPTIPGTDMQYL.

As concerns this clonotype: In this CDR3 the conserved last residue, phenylalanine or tryptophan, is missing, so a read error is likely. No DNA is shown, since the ends of the CDR3 on it are uncertain; the CDR3 is the one TCRdb lists. The chain carries TRBV29-1 and TRBJ2-1; the table's D call, TRBD1, was not checked against the DNA. The CDR3 contains 11 residues when both ends are counted. CDR1 is SQVTM, CDR2 ANQGSEA, per germline. CDR3 sequence reads: CSVGTGFERFL.

With respect to this clonotype: A read error may explain this, as a much larger clone is one base away. The chain uses TRBV2 and TRBJ2-1, with TRBD2 as a possible D gene (5 bases). The germline CDR1 and CDR2 sequences are SNHLY and FYNNEI. The CDR3 is made up of 11 amino acids. The V end was cut by 3 bases, the J end by 12 bases, with 9 bases between. CDR3 bases: TGTGCCAGCAGTGACCATCGGGGGCAGTTCTTC. It is translated as CASSDHRGQFF.

As to this clonotype: A junction end diverges from the germline sequence, so it may reflect a read error. The chain is built from TRBV6-2 or TRBV6-3 and TRBJ1-5; TRBD1 aligns across 7 bases. The germline gives CDR1 MNHEY, CDR2 SVGEGT. The length of the CDR3 is 13 residues. The CDR3 coding sequence is TGTCCCAGCGGCTACAGGGGCGATCAGCCCCAGCATTTT. It translates to CPSGYRGDQPQHF.

This clonotype was counted a few times. A read error may be the cause here, since a much bigger clone is one base away. J is TRBJ2-3 and V is TRBV7-9, with TRBD1 matching 8 bases. The CDR3 spans 16 residues. The V gene's germline CDR1 is SEHNR and CDR2 FQNEAQ (reference sequence). The CDR3 protein is CANSGYRGYSTDTQYF. As DNA, the CDR3 is TGTGCCAACAGCGGGTACAGGGGGTACAGCACAGATACGCAGTATTTT. The full variable domain, rest sourced from reference TRBV7-9 and TRBJ2-3, is DTGVSQNPRHKITKRGQNVTFRCDPISEHNRLYWYRQTLGQGPEFLTYFQNEAQLEKSRLLSDRFSAERPKGSFSTLEIQRTEQGDSAMYLCANSGYRGYSTDTQYFGPGTRLTVL.

This clonotype came up once. This is likely a read error, given that the CDR3 carries no conserved phenylalanine or tryptophan at its end. The CDR3 loop is CSVETGLAGSETQYL. In DNA form, the CDR3 reads TGCAGCGTCGAGACGGGACTAGCGGGATCAGAGACCCAGTACCTC. This chain joins TRBV29-1 and TRBJ2-5, with 13 bases aligning to TRBD2. With V trimmed by 6 bases and J by 4 bases, 8 bases remained unmatched. The length of the CDR3 is 15 residues. Germline loops: CDR1 SQVTM, CDR2 ANQGSEA.

This clonotype has ten or more counts. The chain links TRBV28 to TRBJ2-5; a possible D gene is TRBD1 (6 bases). V shed 8 bases and J shed 5 bases, with 18 bases lying between them. Germline CDR1 reads MDHEN; CDR2 reads SYDVKM. There are 14 residues in the CDR3. CDR3 nucleotide sequence: TGTGCCAGCCTTAAAGGACAGTTAGGGGAGACCCAGTACTTC. It encodes CASLKGQLGETQYF.

With respect to this clonotype: A much larger clone differs from this one at a single base, so this may be a read error. This sequence joins TRBV28 and TRBJ1-1, with D unresolved. Germline V gene data show CDR1 as MDHEN and CDR2 as SYDVKM. The length of the CDR3 is 13 residues. Trimming took 4 bases from V and 12 from J, leaving 18 bases between them. CDR3 nucleotides: TGTGCCAGCAGTTGGAGGGTTGGCGGAGAAACTTTCTTT. The encoded protein is CASSWRVGGETFF.